The 28 T cell receptor beta chains in this list originate from one sample, sequenced in a study of beta chain features in type 1 diabetes. TCRB transcripts that were expressed got sequenced, as all of the isolated RNA had been reverse transcribed. Using immunoSEQ multiplex PCR, the repertoire was profiled, and TCRdb retains in-frame clones only, with some absent. The sample lists 500,000 to 800,000 clones, roughly an eighth seen once, with around 0.12% in the top ten. Antigens of these TCRs are unknown. Study-wide results and limits: Type 1 diabetes patients showed a moderate but significant shortening of TCRB CDR3s in all four CD4+ subsets.

Material: naive CD4+ T cells from blood. The receptors stem from a man under 40 with type 1 diabetes.

The rearrangement joins TRBV9 to TRBJ1-6; 7 nucleotides align to TRBD1. The V and J ends lost 4 bases and 3 bases, in that order; junction bases with no gene match: 4. This CDR3 comprises 15 residues. In germline, CDR1 is SGDLS, CDR2 YYNGEE. CDR3 residues: CASSFGDSYNSPLHF. In DNA form, the CDR3 reads TGTGCCAGCAGCTTCGGGGACAGCTATAATTCACCCCTCCACTTT.

This clone was detected only a few times. The rearrangement links TRBV2 to TRBJ2-3, with D perhaps TRBD1 (6 bases). The length of the CDR3 is 11 residues. CDR1 and CDR2 from the germline V gene are SNHLY and FYNNEI. V was pared by 9 bases and J by 5 bases, with 9 bases between. The CDR3 reads CASTGRDTQYF. Here the CDR3 DNA reads TGTGCCAGTACAGGGCGAGATACGCAGTATTTT.

Concerning this clone itself: Other DNA variants within this sample encode the same CDR3. The chain is built from TRBV30 and TRBJ1-2; the D gene is possibly TRBD1 (5 bases). Germline CDR1 is GTSNPN and CDR2 is SVGIG (reference sequence). The CDR3 spans 12 residues. With 1 base removed from V and 2 bases from J, the gap between germline ends came to 5 bases. The CDR3 nucleotides are TGTGCCTGGAGTGGACAGAACTATGGCTACACCTTC. This translates into CAWSGQNYGYTF. Complete variable domain (other parts from reference TRBV30 and TRBJ1-2): SQTIHQWPATLVQPVGSPLSLECTVEGTSNPNLYWYRQAAGRGLQLLFYSVGIGQISSEVPQNLSASRPQDRQFILSSKKLLLSDSGFYLCAWSGQNYGYTFGSGTRLTVV.

The chain is built from TRBV10-1 and TRBJ2-2; 7 bases are a match to TRBD1. The CDR3 spans 17 residues. The germline V gene has CDR1 WNHNN and CDR2 SYGVQD (reference sequence). Trimming took 3 bases from V and 1 from J; bases not matched to a gene: 8. The CDR3 reads CASSEPRQGKNTGELFF. DNA for the CDR3: TGCGCCAGCAGTGAACCTCGACAGGGAAAGAACACCGGGGAGCTGTTTTTT.

The V and J genes are TRBV9 and TRBJ2-5, with D possibly being TRBD1 (5 bases). Germline V gene sequence: CDR1 SGDLS, CDR2 YYNGEE. V was pared by 0 bases and J by 2 bases, with 11 bases between. The CDR3 has 15 residues. The CDR3 DNA sequence: TGTGCCAGCAGCGTAGGGGCAGGGCTTCAAGAGACCCAGTACTTC. Protein: CASSVGAGLQETQYF.

V and J are TRBV4-1 and TRBJ1-5; D not resolved. CDR1 is MGHRA, CDR2 YSYEKL, per germline. Trimming pared 0 bases from V and 7 bases from J, leaving 7 bases between. The CDR3 sequence is 13 residues long. This chain's CDR3 is CASSQERRQPQHF. DNA for the CDR3: TGCGCCAGCAGCCAAGAGAGGCGCCAGCCCCAGCATTTT.

This clone has only a few counts. The gene calls are TRBV7-2 and TRBJ2-3; D not resolved. The CDR3 has 15 amino acids. Trimming took 2 bases from V and 4 from J, leaving 13 bases between them. Germline V gives CDR1 SGHTA, CDR2 FQGNSA. CDR3 DNA sequence: TGTGCCAGCAGCTTAAGGCCGAATAGTGCAGATACGCAGTATTTT. It specifies CASSLRPNSADTQYF. Using reference TRBV7-2 and TRBJ2-3 for the parts outside the CDR3, the full variable domain is GAGVSQSPSNKVTEKGKDVELRCDPISGHTALYWYRQSLGQGLEFLIYFQGNSAPDKSGLPSDRFSAERTGGSVSTLTIQRTQQEDSAVYLCASSLRPNSADTQYFGPGTRLTVL.

This clone was counted only a few times. The V call is TRBV29-1, the J call TRBJ1-2, with 7 bases lining up with TRBD1. In germline, CDR1 is SQVTM, CDR2 ANQGSEA. Unmatched junction bases numbered 5, after V lost 4 bases and J lost 0 bases. This CDR3 has 14 amino acids. The CDR3 DNA follows: TGCAGCGTTGCACAGACAGGGCCTAACTATGGCTACACCTTC. Amino acids: CSVAQTGPNYGYTF.

This clone has just a few counts. The rearrangement uses TRBV4-3 and TRBJ1-2; D gene uncertain. The CDR3 is 14 residues long. V was cut by 1 base and J by 0 bases, with 6 bases left in between. The germline V gene has CDR1 LGHNA and CDR2 YSLEER. The CDR3 DNA follows: TGCGCCAGCAGCCAAGCGGCGGCTAACTATGGCTACACCTTC. Residues: CASSQAAANYGYTF.

The sample holds a few counts of this clone. Other nucleotide sequences from this sample produce the same CDR3. This chain uses TRBV6-5 with TRBJ1-2; unclear D gene. Trimming pared 0 bases from V and 4 bases from J, leaving 6 bases between. Germline CDR1 reads MNHEY; CDR2 reads SVGAGI. This CDR3 is 13 amino acids long. The chain's CDR3 is CASSYSGSYGYTF. The DNA for the CDR3 is TGTGCCAGCAGTTACTCGGGGAGCTATGGCTACACCTTC.

The chain carries TRBV30 and TRBJ2-5; 10 bases agree with TRBD2. Germline trimming cut 4 bases from V and 3 bases from J; bases unmatched to any gene: 2. The CDR3 runs to 13 residues. Looked up from germline, CDR1 is GTSNPN and CDR2 is SVGIG (reference sequence). CDR3 nucleotide sequence: TGTGCCTGGACTGGACTAGCGGAAGAGACCCAGTACTTC. Its translation is CAWTGLAEETQYF.

Only a few counts were recorded for this clone. The rearrangement links TRBV28 to TRBJ2-6; 9 positions agree with TRBD1. V dropped 7 bases and J dropped 0; count of bases not matched to a gene: 10. The germline CDR1 and CDR2 sequences are MDHEN and SYDVKM. The CDR3 extends over 18 amino acids. This chain's CDR3 is CASIPGTGFSSGANVLTF. The CDR3 DNA is TGTGCCAGCATCCCCGGGACAGGGTTTTCCTCTGGGGCCAACGTCCTGACTTTC. Full variable domain (missing parts from reference TRBV28 and TRBJ2-6): DVKVTQSSRYLVKRTGEKVFLECVQDMDHENMFWYRQDPGLGLRLIYFSYDVKMKEKGDIPEGYSVSREKKERFSLILESASTNQTSMYLCASIPGTGFSSGANVLTFGAGSRLTVL.

The V and J genes are TRBV7-2 and TRBJ1-5; a weak D match, TRBD1 (6 bases). CDR3 length: 15 residues. Trimming left V 4 bases short and J 4 bases short, with 14 bases between. Germline CDR1 is SGHTA and CDR2 is FQGNSA. For the CDR3, the DNA is TGTGCCAGCAGCTCCATATCAGGGGTTAATCAGCCCCAGCATTTT. As protein: CASSSISGVNQPQHF.

This clone appeared once. This sample also contains other DNA sequences that code for the same CDR3. V usage is TRBV6-5 and J usage is TRBJ1-2, with 11 bases lining up with TRBD1. CDR3 length: 15 residues. With V trimmed by 2 bases and J by 4 bases, 3 bases remained unmatched. The germline gives CDR1 MNHEY, CDR2 SVGAGI. CDR3 in DNA: TGTGCCAGCAGTTACCGGGACAGGGGGTCCTATGGCTACACCTTC. Translated: CASSYRDRGSYGYTF.

The V gene is TRBV2, the J gene TRBJ2-3; 8 nucleotides align to TRBD1. The CDR3 extends over 17 amino acids. The V segment lost 6 bases and the J segment 3 bases; nucleotides outside the gene matches: 14. Germline V gene lookup returns CDR1 SNHLY and CDR2 FYNNEI. The DNA for the CDR3 is TGTGCCAGCAGCGAGCTTCAGGGGGCGAGTGGTACAGATACGCAGTATTTT. This encodes CASSELQGASGTDTQYF.

V gene TRBV5-4 combines with J gene TRBJ2-6; D is perhaps TRBD1 or TRBD2 (5 bases each). Germline V lookup: CDR1 SGHNT, CDR2 YYREEE (reference sequence). The CDR3 covers 17 residues. The V gene lost 0 bases and the J gene lost 0 bases, with 10 bases spanning the gap. The DNA for the CDR3 is TGTGCCAGCAGCTTGGGGCAGGGACCCTCTGGGGCCAACGTCCTGACTTTC. Translation gives CASSLGQGPSGANVLTF.

The chain recombines TRBV28 with TRBJ1-6; unclear D gene. V was pared by 6 bases and J by 10 bases, with 10 bases between. The CDR3 contains 12 residues. Germline assignment: CDR1 MDHEN and CDR2 SYDVKM. As DNA, the CDR3 is TGTGCCAGCAGCCCACTCTCCTCACCCCTCCACTTT. Protein product: CASSPLSSPLHF.

This clone was counted only a few times. This sequence joins TRBV6-5 and TRBJ1-6; D unclear. There are 13 residues in the CDR3. V was shortened by 2 bases and J by 8 bases, with 7 bases between the two germline ends. Germline V lookup: CDR1 MNHEY, CDR2 SVGAGI. The CDR3 DNA follows: TGTGCCAGCAGTTACCAGAACTATTCACCCCTCCACTTT. Amino acid sequence: CASSYQNYSPLHF.

The chain joins TRBV28 to TRBJ1-2; D is uncertain. The V end was cut by 5 bases, the J end by 8 bases, with 9 bases between. Germline-derived CDR1 and CDR2 are MDHEN and SYDVKM. This CDR3 has 11 residues. The CDR3 DNA follows: TGTGCCAGCAGTAACCTCAGCGGCTACACCTTC. Translated, it gives CASSNLSGYTF.

The chain carries TRBV9 and TRBJ2-3, with TRBD2 as a possible D gene (5 bases). The CDR3 contains 15 residues. Trimming shortened V by 0 bases and J by 2 bases, and 10 bases separated the two germline ends. The germline V gene has CDR1 SGDLS and CDR2 YYNGEE. The CDR3 DNA is TGTGCCAGCAGCGTAGCCCCGGGGAACACAGATACGCAGTATTTT. This codes for CASSVAPGNTDTQYF.

The chain couples TRBV6-5 to TRBJ2-3; D gene uncertain. V lost 5 bases to trimming and J lost 0 bases, with 12 bases between them. The CDR3 sequence is 15 residues long. Germline values: CDR1 MNHEY, CDR2 SVGAGI. The CDR3 DNA reads TGTGCCAGCAGTCTTAACGCTTTGAGCACAGATACGCAGTATTTT. Its protein is CASSLNALSTDTQYF.

V is TRBV29-1 and J is TRBJ2-3; tentative D call: TRBD1 (5 bases). Germline V gene data show CDR1 as SQVTM and CDR2 as ANQGSEA. Deletions cut 2 bases from V and 2 bases from J, with 8 bases between. The CDR3 is 13 residues long. CDR3 region: CSVEQGHTDTQYF. The DNA of the CDR3 is TGCAGCGTTGAACAGGGCCACACAGATACGCAGTATTTT.

This clone was counted between two and nine times. The V call is TRBV7-2, the J call TRBJ2-3, with 7 nucleotides matching TRBD1. This CDR3 contains 16 residues. V lost 0 bases and J lost 2; bases outside the gene matches: 5. Germline lookup yields CDR1 SGHTA and CDR2 FQGNSA. For the CDR3, the DNA is TGTGCCAGCAGCTTAGCTCGACAGGGTCCCACAGATACGCAGTATTTT. Encoded protein: CASSLARQGPTDTQYF.

This clone has just a few counts. The chain's CDR3 is CASSQAFSPPSSPLHF. The CDR3 DNA reads as TGCGCCAGCAGCCAAGCATTTTCTCCACCTAGTTCACCCCTCCACTTT. The genes are TRBV4-3 and TRBJ1-6; D ambiguous. With 1 base removed from V and 9 bases from J, the gap between germline ends came to 16 bases. The germline V gene encodes CDR1 LGHNA and CDR2 YSLEER. The CDR3 covers 16 residues.

The table lists this clone with a few counts. For the CDR3, the DNA is TGTGCCAGCAGCCTCCAAAGCTCCTATAATTCACCCCTCCACTTT. This encodes CASSLQSSYNSPLHF. This sequence joins TRBV13 and TRBJ1-6; no clear D. This CDR3 is built from 15 residues. From germline, CDR1 is PRHDT and CDR2 FYEKMQ (reference sequence). With 5 bases removed from V and 0 bases from J, the gap between germline ends came to 8 bases.

V usage is TRBV6-6 and J usage is TRBJ1-3; TRBD1 might be the D (5 bases). The CDR3 has 14 amino acids. V was trimmed by 6 bases and J by 0 bases, leaving 9 bases between them. Germline V CDR1 and CDR2: MNHNY, SVGAGI (reference sequence). CDR3 nucleotides: TGTGCCAGCAGCAGGGACGGCTCTGGAAACACCATATATTTT. Its translation is CASSRDGSGNTIYF.

This chain links TRBV15 with TRBJ1-6, with a weak D call TRBD1 (5 bases). The CDR3 runs 17 residues. CDR1 is LNHNV and CDR2 is YYDKDF in the germline V gene (reference sequence). V lost 4 bases, J lost 1 base, and 14 bases lay in between. CDR3 DNA: TGTGCCACCAGCAAGAAGGCCCAGGGATCCTATAATTCACCCCTCCACTTT. Translating it yields CATSKKAQGSYNSPLHF.

This sequence joins TRBV10-3 and TRBJ2-3; possibly TRBD2 for D (6 bases). The germline V gene encodes CDR1 ENHRY and CDR2 SYGVKD. Between the trimmed V and J ends, which lost 5 bases and 0 bases, there was a span of 9 bases. CDR3 size: 14 residues. This CDR3 is CAISSAGSTDTQYF. CDR3 sequence (DNA): TGTGCCATCAGTTCGGCGGGGAGCACAGATACGCAGTATTTT.